The 18 T cell receptor beta chains in this list originate from one sample, sequenced in a study of cytomegalovirus exposure and HLA in healthy donors (dated by TCRdb to 2016 to 2017). Library preparation used the immunoSEQ multiplex PCR assay. For the multiplex PCR, a mixture combining 60 forward primers for TCR Vbeta segments and 13 reverse primers for TCR Jbeta segments was used. TCRdb carries this immuneACCESS record with in-frame sequences only. Its versions omit some clonotypes, under half of them owing to an unresolved V gene in the studies checked, with the rest unexplained. The sample data list under 130,000 clones, and 50% to 70% of these were observed just once. The ten biggest clones cover 3% to 4% of the sample. Sequencing input: PBMCs. These receptors came from a man aged 30 to 39 in good health and CMV-seropositive.

The rearrangement joins TRBV27 to TRBJ1-3, with D perhaps TRBD1 (6 bases). CDR1 is MNHEY, CDR2 SMNVEV, per germline (reference sequence). V was pared by 5 bases and J by 0 bases, with 14 bases between. The CDR3 totals 16 residues. CDR3 residues: CASSPRGGGSGNTIYF. The CDR3 coding sequence is TGTGCCAGCAGTCCCAGGGGAGGGGGCTCTGGAAACACCATATATTTT.

The chain couples TRBV5-5 to TRBJ1-4; D possibly corresponds to TRBD1 (5 bases). Germline assignment: CDR1 SGHKS and CDR2 YYEKEE (reference sequence). The CDR3 spans 15 residues. Trimming took 4 bases from V and 7 from J, leaving 17 bases between them. The CDR3 here is CASSQPGGLGEKLFF. CDR3 DNA: TGTGCCAGCAGCCAACCGGGGGGGTTGGGTGAAAAACTGTTTTTT.

This chain uses TRBV7-6 with TRBJ2-5; D is possibly TRBD1 (6 bases). The CDR3 sequence is 15 residues long. Germline V gives CDR1 SGHVS, CDR2 FNYEAQ. Deletions cut 1 base from V and 4 bases from J, with 13 bases between. CDR3 in amino acids: CASSLDATGGETQYF. In DNA, the CDR3 is TGTGCCAGCAGCTTAGACGCGACAGGAGGAGAGACCCAGTACTTC.

The V and J genes are TRBV7-8 and TRBJ1-5; D gene ambiguous. This CDR3 has 13 amino acids. Trimming stripped 4 bases from V and 2 bases from J, with 6 bases between. Germline V gene data show CDR1 as SGHVS and CDR2 as FQNEAQ. The CDR3 loop is CASSYQGNQPQHF. Here the CDR3 DNA reads TGTGCCAGCAGCTACCAGGGCAATCAGCCCCAGCATTTT.

CDR3 region: CASSDSAGGTTEAFF. CDR3 sequence (DNA): TGTGCCAGCAGTGACTCGGCAGGGGGGACCACTGAAGCTTTCTTT. This chain uses TRBV6-4 with TRBJ1-1; 7 nucleotides line up with TRBD1. V was pared by 0 bases and J by 4 bases, with 5 bases of the junction left unmatched. CDR1 MRHNA and CDR2 SNTAGT come from the germline V gene. CDR3 length: 15 amino acids.

The CDR3, as DNA: TGTGCCAGCAGCTTAGGTCGTAATGGCTACACCTTC. Amino acid sequence: CASSLGRNGYTF. The J gene is TRBJ1-2, the V gene TRBV13; D is unclear. Trimming took 0 bases from V and 6 from J, leaving 5 bases between them. The CDR3 extends over 12 amino acids. The germline gives CDR1 PRHDT, CDR2 FYEKMQ (reference sequence).

This clone has only a few counts. Other DNA sequences of this sample code for an identical CDR3. The chain is built from TRBV6-5 and TRBJ2-7, with D possibly being TRBD2 (6 bases). Trimming cost V 0 bases and J 4 bases, with 10 bases left between them. Germline values: CDR1 MNHEY, CDR2 SVGAGI. There are 14 residues in the CDR3. CDR3 coding DNA: TGTGCCAGCAGTTACTCGCGGGGCACTTACGAGCAGTACTTC. Translated: CASSYSRGTYEQYF.

The chain couples TRBV27 to TRBJ2-3; 7 bases agree with TRBD1. With V trimmed by 6 bases and J by 5 bases, 5 bases remained unmatched. The CDR3 totals 13 residues. Germline CDR1 and CDR2: MNHEY and SMNVEV (reference sequence). CDR3 residues: CASRGQNEDTQYF. The CDR3 region has the DNA TGTGCCAGCAGGGGACAGAACGAAGATACGCAGTATTTT.

The table lists this clone with a count of one. The rearrangement joins TRBV5-1 to TRBJ2-1, with 8 bases lining up with TRBD2. The V segment lost 1 base and the J segment 0 bases; nucleotides outside the gene matches: 6. CDR3 length equals 17 residues. Germline assignment: CDR1 SGHRS and CDR2 YFSETQ. DNA for the CDR3: TGCGCCAGCAGCTTGTGGGCGGGGGGCAGCTCCTACAATGAGCAGTTCTTC. As protein: CASSLWAGGSSYNEQFF.

This clone was counted only a few times. This chain links TRBV11-1 with TRBJ2-5, with D possibly matching TRBD1 (7 bases). From germline, CDR1 is SGHAT and CDR2 FQDESV (reference sequence). Trimming left V 5 bases short and J 5 bases short, with 15 bases between. The CDR3 contains 14 residues. For the CDR3, the DNA is TGTGCCAGCAGCGACCCCAGGGGGGTCGAGACCCAGTACTTC. It specifies CASSDPRGVETQYF.

This clone was counted only a few times. The chain is built from TRBV7-3 and TRBJ2-1; 7 bases match TRBD2. Germline assignment: CDR1 SGHTA and CDR2 FQGTGA. With 5 bases clipped from V and 1 base from J, the junction kept 5 bases outside the gene matches. CDR3 length: 15 residues. CDR3 protein: CASSTGGRSYNEQFF. CDR3 nucleotides: TGTGCCAGCAGCACCGGGGGGAGGTCCTACAATGAGCAGTTCTTC.

This clone has more than one count but fewer than ten. This rearrangement joins TRBV5-5 to TRBJ1-4; 8 bases map to TRBD1. Germline V gene lookup returns CDR1 SGHKS and CDR2 YYEKEE (reference sequence). CDR3 length: 14 residues. The trim removed 4 bases at V and 4 bases at J, leaving 3 bases unmatched. Here the CDR3 reads CASSGTGFNEKLFF. CDR3 nucleotides: TGTGCCAGCAGCGGGACAGGTTTTAATGAAAAACTGTTTTTT.

For this clone: This sample also contains other DNA sequences that code for the same CDR3. V usage is TRBV7-9 and J usage is TRBJ2-1; D is possibly TRBD2 (6 bases). The V end was cut by 4 bases, the J end by 4 bases, with 8 bases between. Germline values: CDR1 SEHNR, CDR2 FQNEAQ (reference sequence). The CDR3 totals 13 residues. Here the CDR3 reads CASSSGLYNEQFF. CDR3 DNA sequence: TGTGCCAGCAGCTCGGGACTTTACAATGAGCAGTTCTTC.

The V gene is TRBV5-1, the J gene TRBJ1-1; 8 nucleotides match TRBD1. The germline gives CDR1 SGHRS, CDR2 YFSETQ. V lost 4 bases and J lost 10; bases outside the gene matches: 15. The CDR3 has 15 amino acids. The CDR3: CASSLSGTGQLGAFF. The CDR3 region has the DNA TGCGCCAGCAGCCTATCCGGGACAGGCCAACTGGGAGCTTTCTTT.

Points on this clone: Different DNA sequences within this sample yield the same CDR3. The CDR3 DNA follows: TGTGCCAGCAGCCAAAACAAGAACACTGAAGCTTTCTTT. This translates into CASSQNKNTEAFF. The chain couples TRBV7-8 to TRBJ1-1; D call uncertain. V shed 5 bases and J shed 1 base, with 8 bases lying between them. Looked up from germline, CDR1 is SGHVS and CDR2 is FQNEAQ. The CDR3 runs 13 residues.

This sequence joins TRBV6-5 and TRBJ1-1, with D possibly matching TRBD1 (6 bases). V was clipped by 5 bases and J by 1 base, with 8 bases between them. Germline V gene lookup returns CDR1 MNHEY and CDR2 SVGAGI. The CDR3 covers 13 residues. This CDR3 is CASSPQGNTEAFF. CDR3 in DNA: TGTGCCAGCAGTCCACAGGGGAACACTGAAGCTTTCTTT.

This clone was seen more than once but under ten times. The CDR3 DNA reads TGTGCCAGCAGTGATCGGGGGACTTCACCCCTCCACTTT. It translates to CASSDRGTSPLHF. The chain has TRBV2 and TRBJ1-6; possible D gene TRBD1, 5 bases. The V and J ends lost 3 bases and 9 bases respectively, with 9 bases between them. CDR1 is SNHLY, CDR2 FYNNEI, per germline. There are 13 residues in the CDR3.

The gene calls are TRBV2 and TRBJ2-1, with 12 bases that match TRBD1. The germline gives CDR1 SNHLY, CDR2 FYNNEI. The V and J ends lost 8 bases and 9 bases, in that order; junction bases with no gene match: 11. The CDR3 consists of 15 residues. The CDR3 spells CASGPGQGARCEQFF. Written as DNA, the CDR3 is TGTGCCAGCGGGCCGGGACAGGGGGCCCGTTGTGAGCAGTTCTTC. Based on the CDR3 plus reference TRBV2 and TRBJ2-1, the full variable domain is EPEVTQTPSHQVTQMGQEVILRCVPISNHLYFYWYRQILGQKVEFLVSFYNNEISEKSEIFDDQFSVERPDGSNFTLKIRSTKLEDSAMYFCASGPGQGARCEQFFGPGTRLTVL.